This T cell receptor beta chain was sequenced in a study of response to subunit inactivated influenza vaccine. General study points: The study's authors posited that every seasonal influenza vaccination enlists few new T cells.

In the case of this clonotype: The antigen is unknown.

TCRdb passed the RT-PCR reads through MiXCR, listing each CDR3 protein once. The top ten hold about 10% of the sample, which has roughly 620,000 distinct CDR3 sequences, over 9% seen once. The same data also went into a second study, on T cells expressing NK-cell markers. That investigation notes: What made the TCR beta cDNA was 5'RACE template switching with UMIs. It was sorted CD3+CD56-NKG2C+, CD3+CD56+NKG2C- and CD3+CD56+NKG2C+ T cells that provided the TCR beta repertoires.

This sequence originates from a man between 50 and 59 years old who received an inactivated influenza vaccine. Sequencing used PBMCs from blood, obtained on the day of vaccination.

CDR3 bases: TGTGCCAGCGCCCAATCCAGCGGGGGGGCCTTCCGCAATGAGCAGTTCTTC. It codes for CASAQSSGGAFRNEQFF. The chain couples TRBV12-3 or TRBV12-4 to TRBJ2-1; the match to TRBD2 covers 10 bases. Germline trimming cut 8 bases from V and 6 bases from J; bases unmatched to any gene: 16. The CDR3 spans 17 residues.